Listed below are T cell receptor beta chains from one sample, sequenced in a study of cytomegalovirus exposure and HLA in healthy donors. This table comes from immunoSEQ multiplex PCR, and its TCRdb copy is limited to in-frame clones, with some not included. Here the sample spans roughly 110,000 clones, under 80% being singletons. The sequencing input was PBMCs. These receptors were taken from a woman in her fifties or sixties in good health and CMV-seropositive. CDR3s include the opening cysteine and the closing phenylalanine or tryptophan. D genes are given only for firm matches. The listing skips clone size in some rows; elsewhere it reads once, few, many or a size class.

cdr3_nt cdr3_aa d_call j_call clone_size v_call
TGTGCCAGCAGTGAAGAGGGGGCGGCGGACATTCAGTACTTC CASSEEGAADIQYF TRBD1 TRBJ2-4 - TRBV25-1
TGTGCCAGCAGCTTATATCCTAGCTCCTACAATGAGCAGTTCTTC CASSLYPSSYNEQFF - TRBJ2-1 - TRBV7-2
TGTGCCAGCAGCTTATCTAGCGGGGCGGCCTACGAGCAGTACTTC CASSLSSGAAYEQYF TRBD2 TRBJ2-7 once TRBV7-2
TGTGCCAGCAGCTTAGGGACTAGCGGCGGGGGGGCAGATACGCAGTATTTT CASSLGTSGGGADTQYF TRBD2 TRBJ2-3 - TRBV7-3
TGTGCCAGCAGCTTAGCGGCTCAAGGGGGGGCCTCTGGAAACACCATATATTTT CASSLAAQGGASGNTIYF - TRBJ1-3 - TRBV13
TGTGCCAGCAGCGGCGGGCCCAGCACAGATACGCAGTATTTT CASSGGPSTDTQYF - TRBJ2-3 - TRBV9
TGTGCCAGCTCACCAATAGGCAGTCGATCCGGGACAGCGTATTTTGAAGCTTTCTTT CASSPIGSRSGTAYFEAFF TRBD1 TRBJ1-1 - TRBV18
TGTGCCAGCAGTTATGGGCTTTACACTGAAGCTTTCTTT CASSYGLYTEAFF - TRBJ1-1 few TRBV6-5
TGTTCCAGCGGGAGGCCCTCCGGACGAAATTCACCCCTCCACTTT CSSGRPSGRNSPLHF - TRBJ1-6 - TRBV7-9
TGTGCCAGTAGTATTCAGAGCCAGGGGGGTGACAATGAGCAGTTCTTC CASSIQSQGGDNEQFF - TRBJ2-1 - TRBV19
TGTGCCAGCAGCTGGGGGGGGTCAAGGGCTGGGGCCAACGTCCTGACTTTC CASSWGGSRAGANVLTF TRBD2 TRBJ2-6 - TRBV5-4
TGTGCCAGCAGCCTGTCGAGGGGGGGGAACACTGAAGCTTTCTTT CASSLSRGGNTEAFF - TRBJ1-1 medium-sized TRBV7-9
TGTGCCAGTAGTATAATAAGGTCATCGAGGAATCAGCCCCAGCATTTT CASSIIRSSRNQPQHF - TRBJ1-5 - TRBV19
TGTGCCAGCGAGAGACTAGCTCTCCTCGGGGAAACCTACAATGAGCAGTTCTTC CASERLALLGETYNEQFF TRBD2 TRBJ2-1 - TRBV2
TGCGCCAGCAGAAGGACAGGGCTGAACACTGAAGCTTTCTTT CASRRTGLNTEAFF TRBD1 TRBJ1-1 - TRBV5-1
TGTGCCAGCAGTCCGACAGGGTATAATGAAAAACTGTTTTTT CASSPTGYNEKLFF TRBD1 TRBJ1-4 - TRBV6-5
TGTGCCAGCAGTGGGACAGCCAGCAATCAGCCCCAGCATTTT CASSGTASNQPQHF TRBD1 TRBJ1-5 - TRBV6-5
TGTGCCAGCAGTGAACGCGAACAGGGTGGCTATGGCTACACCTTC CASSEREQGGYGYTF - TRBJ1-2 - TRBV2
TGTGCCAGCAGCCGGACAGGGTTTAATGAAAAACTGTTTTTT CASSRTGFNEKLFF TRBD1 TRBJ1-4 - TRBV7-9
TGTGCCAGCAGCGTATCGGGGAGGGGGGATACGCAGTATTTT CASSVSGRGDTQYF - TRBJ2-3 - TRBV9
TGTGCCACCACTGCCCGGACAGGGAAAGGTCGCAGTCAGCCCCAGCATTTT CATTARTGKGRSQPQHF TRBD1 TRBJ1-5 - TRBV19
TGTGCCAGCAGCTCAGGTGGGACGGGACATCAATACGAGCAGTACTTC CASSSGGTGHQYEQYF - TRBJ2-7 once TRBV5-4
TGTGCCAGCTCACCATCGCTCGGGGTGGGAGTCTCTGGAAACACCATATATTTT CASSPSLGVGVSGNTIYF - TRBJ1-3 - TRBV18
TGTGCCATCAGTGAGTCCCCCCTCTATGGCTACACCTTC CAISESPLYGYTF - TRBJ1-2 - TRBV10-3
TGTGCCAGCAGCTTCCGGGGGAAATTAGAGACCCAGTACTTC CASSFRGKLETQYF - TRBJ2-5 - TRBV7-6
TGTGCCAGCAGCTTGGCCGGGGGAGCAGAGACCCAGTACTTC CASSLAGGAETQYF - TRBJ2-5 - TRBV5-5
TGTGCCAGCAGAAAACTAGCGGGGGGGCCTCTTGGAGAGACCCAGTACTTC CASRKLAGGPLGETQYF TRBD2 TRBJ2-5 few TRBV7-2
TGTGCCAGCAGCGTAGTGGGACAGGTCCCAAACACCATATATTTT CASSVVGQVPNTIYF TRBD1 TRBJ1-3 - TRBV9
TGCGCCAGCAGCCAATGGGACAACAAGGTGGAGACCCAGTACTTC CASSQWDNKVETQYF - TRBJ2-5 - TRBV4-1
TGTGCCAGCAGCTTAACGATCGACATCCGCTATGGCTACACCTTC CASSLTIDIRYGYTF - TRBJ1-2 - TRBV7-3
TGTGCCAGCAGCCTGGAGCTAGCGGGGGGGTCCCTGAGCTCCTACAATGAGCAGTTCTTC CASSLELAGGSLSSYNEQFF TRBD2 TRBJ2-1 - TRBV4-2
TGTGCCAGCTCTCTACAGGGAAACGCGAGGATCGTGGAGACCCAGTACTTC CASSLQGNARIVETQYF - TRBJ2-5 - TRBV7-2
TGTGCCAGCAGCTTGAGGCAGTTAAATGAAAAACTGTTTTTT CASSLRQLNEKLFF - TRBJ1-4 - TRBV7-9